This T cell receptor beta chain emerged from a study of T cell responses to AZD1222 COVID-19 vaccine. About the research overall: Second-dose recipients at about 4 or about 12 weeks were treated as one pooled group.

As concerns this clone: The antigen remains unidentified.

The protocol was immunoSEQ multiplex PCR, while the TCRdb copy is restricted to in-frame clones and leaves out a portion. The repertoire includes tens of thousands of clones, about nine tenths of them detected once, and 24% sits in the top ten. The study, taken as a whole, reports: Clonal diversity was possibly underestimated, and white British individuals and females predominated among donors. Once two AZD1222 doses were given, Spike-specific TCR breadth and depth went up.

This CDR3 region has 15 residues. J lost 5 bases, V lost 5 bases, and 7 bases had no gene match. CDR1 SGHVS and CDR2 FNYEAQ come from the germline V gene. The sample consisted of peripheral blood, taken on day 0 of AZD1222 vaccination. The chain links TRBV7-6 to TRBJ2-3, with 10 bases that match TRBD2. This clonotype was obtained from an adult in good health. CDR3 bases: TGTGCCAGCAGCACCACTAGCGGGACGGGAGATACGCAGTATTTT. Amino acids: CASSTTSGTGDTQYF. The whole variable domain, remainder taken from reference TRBV7-6 and TRBJ2-3, is GAGVSQSPRYKVTKRGQDVALRCDPISGHVSLYWYRQALGQGPEFLTYFNYEAQQDKSGLPNDRFSAERPEGSISTLTIQRTEQRDSAMYRCASSTTSGTGDTQYFGPGTRLTVL.